A single sample is the source of the 18 T cell receptor beta chains below, sequenced in a study of cytotoxic CD8 clonotypes in ibrutinib-treated CLL. The data were produced by immunoSEQ multiplex PCR, yet TCRdb's version contains in-frame clones alone and is incomplete. The sample records more than 110,000 clones, about three quarters being singletons. Sequenced here: PBMCs, sampled after 24 months of ibrutinib treatment. These receptors were taken from a human donor with chronic lymphocytic leukemia.

The chain has TRBV28 and TRBJ2-3; tentatively, D is TRBD2 (6 bases). The V gene's germline CDR1 is MDHEN and CDR2 SYDVKM. Trimming left V 3 bases short and J 3 bases short, with 13 bases between. The CDR3 is made up of 15 amino acids. The CDR3 loop reads CASSFRRGWTDTQYF. CDR3 in DNA: TGTGCCAGCAGTTTCCGCCGGGGGTGGACAGATACGCAGTATTTT.

V usage is TRBV29-1 and J usage is TRBJ2-1, with 9 bases fitting TRBD2. V lost 7 bases to trimming and J lost 7 bases; unmatched junction nucleotides: 14. CDR3 size: 15 residues. The germline CDR1 and CDR2 sequences are SQVTM and ANQGSEA. The CDR3 DNA is TGCAGCGCACCCGGGGTAGCGGGAGTTGGAAATGAGCAGTTCTTC. Protein: CSAPGVAGVGNEQFF.

The J gene is TRBJ2-7, the V gene TRBV28; the match to TRBD1 covers 12 bases. The CDR3 extends over 17 amino acids. J lost 4 bases, V lost 6 bases, and 13 bases had no gene match. Germline V gene lookup returns CDR1 MDHEN and CDR2 SYDVKM. The CDR3 nucleotides read TGTGCCAGCAGGGCCATCCGCCGGGACAGGGGGCCTTACGAGCAGTACTTC. Translating it yields CASRAIRRDRGPYEQYF.

The chain links TRBV7-6 to TRBJ2-3; D gene uncertain. V was cut by 1 base and J by 4 bases, with 9 bases left in between. The CDR3 covers 14 residues. Germline assignment: CDR1 SGHVS and CDR2 FNYEAQ. Here the CDR3 DNA reads TGTGCCAGCAGCTTAGTGGCCCTAGCAGATACGCAGTATTTT. It yields the protein CASSLVALADTQYF.

This chain connects TRBV5-1 to TRBJ1-5; no clear D gene. The germline V gene has CDR1 SGHRS and CDR2 YFSETQ. The CDR3 runs 13 residues. V lost 4 bases, J lost 3 bases, and 8 bases lay in between. The chain's CDR3 is CASSRDNNQPQHF. Here the CDR3 DNA reads TGCGCCAGCAGCCGAGACAACAATCAGCCCCAGCATTTT.

The gene calls are TRBV11-3 and TRBJ2-2; D is unresolved. CDR1 SGHNT and CDR2 YENEEA come from the germline V gene. This CDR3 has 13 amino acids. V was pared by 5 bases and J by 4 bases, with 8 bases between. The CDR3 protein is CASSPRVTGELFF. Here the CDR3 DNA reads TGTGCCAGCAGCCCCCGGGTCACCGGGGAGCTGTTTTTT.

This sequence joins TRBV10-3 and TRBJ2-5; D not certain. Germline V lookup: CDR1 ENHRY, CDR2 SYGVKD. The V gene lost 2 bases and the J gene lost 9 bases, with 7 bases spanning the gap. This CDR3 is 11 amino acids long. Written as DNA, the CDR3 is TGTGCCATCAGTGAGGGTTCGGCCCAGTACTTC. It encodes CAISEGSAQYF.

The CDR3 sequence: CASSSGIWYGYTF. The CDR3, as DNA: TGTGCCAGCAGTTCCGGGATTTGGTATGGCTACACCTTC. V gene TRBV6-5 combines with J gene TRBJ1-2, with D unclear. The CDR3 loop spans 13 amino acids. Germline V gene lookup returns CDR1 MNHEY and CDR2 SVGAGI. The V gene lost 4 bases and the J gene lost 5 bases, with 11 bases spanning the gap.

The chain links TRBV29-1 to TRBJ1-2, with D perhaps matching TRBD1 (6 bases). The CDR3 sequence is 14 residues long. Per germline, CDR1 SQVTM and CDR2 ANQGSEA. V gave up 7 bases and J gave up 8 bases, with 23 bases separating them. CDR3 amino acids: CSAPVGTSPGGYTF. The CDR3 nucleotides read TGCAGCGCCCCAGTGGGGACAAGCCCCGGGGGCTACACCTTC.

The chain combines TRBV28 with TRBJ1-2, with TRBD1 matching 8 bases. This CDR3 comprises 13 residues. J lost 3 bases, V lost 6 bases, and 3 bases had no gene match. CDR1 MDHEN and CDR2 SYDVKM come from the germline V gene. Here the CDR3 reads CASRLQGDYGYTF. The CDR3 DNA reads TGTGCCAGCAGACTACAGGGGGACTATGGCTACACCTTC.

CDR3 protein: CASRRGPNTYNEQFF. CDR3 nucleotide sequence: TGTGCCAGCAGGAGGGGGCCCAATACCTACAATGAGCAGTTCTTC. The chain uses TRBV6-5 and TRBJ2-1; 7 bases are a match to TRBD1. Trimming took 6 bases from V and 2 from J; bases not matched to a gene: 7. The CDR3 is 15 amino acids. The germline V gene has CDR1 MNHEY and CDR2 SVGAGI.

This chain uses TRBV5-1 with TRBJ2-5, with D perhaps TRBD2 (6 bases). Trimming pared 0 bases from V and 2 bases from J, leaving 8 bases between. The CDR3 has 14 residues. In germline, CDR1 is SGHRS, CDR2 YFSETQ. The chain's CDR3 is CASSLGSGQETQYF. Here the CDR3 DNA reads TGCGCCAGCAGCTTGGGTAGCGGACAAGAGACCCAGTACTTC. Using reference TRBV5-1 and TRBJ2-5 for the parts outside the CDR3, the full variable domain is KAGVTQTPRYLIKTRGQQVTLSCSPISGHRSVSWYQQTPGQGLQFLFEYFSETQRNKGNFPGRFSGRQFSNSRSEMNVSTLELGDSALYLCASSLGSGQETQYFGPGTRLLVL.

This clone was recorded once. CDR3 bases: TGCGCCAGCAAGTCGGCGGGGTGGAACACCGGGGAGCTGTTTTTT. Amino acids: CASKSAGWNTGELFF. The chain couples TRBV5-1 to TRBJ2-2; weak D call: TRBD2 (6 bases). The germline CDR1 and CDR2 sequences are SGHRS and YFSETQ. This CDR3 is 15 amino acids long. The germline V and J ends were trimmed by 6 bases and 1 base, with 13 bases remaining between them.

The chain carries TRBV18 and TRBJ1-1, with D maybe TRBD1 (6 bases). This CDR3 has 12 amino acids. Germline V gene data show CDR1 as KGHSH and CDR2 as LQKENI. V was cut by 6 bases and J by 3 bases, with 8 bases left in between. CDR3 bases: TGTGCCAGCTCCCCAGGGGACACTGAAGCTTTCTTT. Amino acids: CASSPGDTEAFF.

The chain recombines TRBV7-2 with TRBJ1-2, with D tentatively TRBD1 (5 bases). With 5 bases removed from V and 1 base from J, the gap between germline ends came to 17 bases. The CDR3 contains 16 residues. Germline CDR1 is SGHTA and CDR2 is FQGNSA. The CDR3 spells CASSPQAGDFNYGYTF. The CDR3 coding sequence is TGTGCCAGCAGCCCCCAGGCGGGGGACTTTAACTATGGCTACACCTTC.

V and J are TRBV7-2 and TRBJ2-5, with 12 bases matching TRBD2. The germline gives CDR1 SGHTA, CDR2 FQGNSA. The junction had 4 bases not matched to a gene; V was cut back by 0 bases and J by 5 bases. The CDR3 length is 16 residues. The CDR3 sequence is CASSLARLAGVETQYF. The CDR3 nucleotides are TGTGCCAGCAGCTTAGCCCGACTAGCGGGGGTGGAGACCCAGTACTTC.

This clone was counted only a few times. The J gene is TRBJ2-5, the V gene TRBV18; 8 bases match TRBD2. This CDR3 has 16 residues. The germline CDR1 and CDR2 sequences are KGHSH and LQKENI. The V and J ends lost 3 bases and 2 bases, in that order; junction bases with no gene match: 8. CDR3 coding DNA: TGTGCCAGCTCACCCGCTACGACTAGCGCACAAGAGACCCAGTACTTC. This sequence encodes CASSPATTSAQETQYF.

The chain links TRBV7-9 to TRBJ2-7, with 10 bases lining up with TRBD1. Trimming at V came to 7 bases and at J to 2 bases, leaving 5 bases not matched to a gene. The CDR3 loop spans 14 amino acids. From germline, CDR1 is SEHNR and CDR2 FQNEAQ (reference sequence). The DNA for the CDR3 is TGTGCCAGCACCCGGACAGGGGGGACCTACGAGCAGTACTTC. Translated, it gives CASTRTGGTYEQYF.